What follows are 23 T cell receptor beta chains derived from one specimen sequenced in a study of high-grade serous ovarian cancer treatment subgroups. Assay used: immunoSEQ multiplex PCR; TCRdb lists only in-frame clones, some missing. This sample carries about 30,000 clones, around four fifths of them seen once, and the ten largest clones take roughly 2.2%. Tumor samples were taken before definitive surgery or chemotherapy. Sequences were obtained from tumor tissue. The origin of the receptors is a human donor with high-grade serous ovarian cancer.

In the case of this clone: One end of the junction is discordant with germline, which a read error may explain. The V call is TRBV7-7, the J call TRBJ2-7; 7 bases map to TRBD1. From germline, CDR1 is SSHAT and CDR2 FNYEAQ (reference sequence). The CDR3 totals 17 residues. The CDR3 DNA reads TGTGCTAGCAGCTTGACCTTCCGGGACACCGACAGGGACGAGCAGTACTTC. This encodes CASSLTFRDTDRDEQYF.

This chain uses TRBV7-2 with TRBJ2-1, with 8 bases matching TRBD1. V dropped 8 bases and J dropped 7; count of bases not matched to a gene: 7. CDR3 length: 13 residues. CDR1 SGHTA and CDR2 FQGNSA come from the germline V gene. Here the CDR3 reads CASRKDRANEQFF. CDR3 coding DNA: TGTGCCAGCCGCAAGGACAGGGCTAATGAGCAGTTCTTC.

The chain uses TRBV6-5 and TRBJ1-5; 7 bases agree with TRBD1. The CDR3 loop spans 15 amino acids. Germline V gene data show CDR1 as MNHEY and CDR2 as SVGAGI. Trimming cost V 6 bases and J 2 bases; bases outside gene matches: 7. CDR3 protein: CASSLTGEGNQPQHF. CDR3 nucleotide sequence: TGTGCCAGCAGCCTCACAGGGGAAGGCAATCAGCCCCAGCATTTT.

This sequence joins TRBV4-1 and TRBJ2-4; D is unresolved. Germline lookup yields CDR1 MGHRA and CDR2 YSYEKL. V lost 0 bases to trimming and J lost 6 bases, with 12 bases between them. This CDR3 region has 15 residues. CDR3: CASSQDRTQTNIQYF. The CDR3 DNA follows: TGCGCCAGCAGCCAAGATAGGACCCAGACAAACATTCAGTACTTC.

The rearrangement uses TRBV14 and TRBJ2-1, with TRBD2 matching 13 bases. Germline lookup yields CDR1 SGHDN and CDR2 FVKESK. The J segment lost 8 bases and the V segment lost 3 bases, leaving 7 bases of the junction unmatched. The CDR3 has 16 amino acids. The CDR3: CASSQRGLAGWDEQFF. The CDR3 DNA reads as TGTGCCAGCAGCCAGAGGGGACTAGCGGGATGGGATGAGCAGTTCTTC.

The chain combines TRBV5-1 with TRBJ2-3, with TRBD2 matching over 8 bases. Germline V gene lookup returns CDR1 SGHRS and CDR2 YFSETQ. This CDR3 region has 17 residues. Unmatched junction bases numbered 8, after V lost 0 bases and J lost 2 bases. This CDR3 reads CASSLAGAGGTTDTQYF. The CDR3 DNA follows: TGCGCCAGCAGCTTGGCCGGGGCGGGAGGTACCACAGATACGCAGTATTTT.

This clone came up a few times. The genes are TRBV4-1 and TRBJ1-1; D is ambiguous. Germline loops: CDR1 MGHRA, CDR2 YSYEKL. Trimming pared 10 bases from V and 0 bases from J, leaving 12 bases between. The CDR3 consists of 13 residues. The CDR3 protein is CATARALNTEAFF. As DNA, the CDR3 is TGCGCCACGGCGAGAGCCTTGAACACTGAAGCTTTCTTT.

This sequence joins TRBV7-2 and TRBJ2-1; a possible D gene is TRBD2 (5 bases). Germline assignment: CDR1 SGHTA and CDR2 FQGNSA. Trimming took off 7 bases at V and 7 bases at J, with 20 bases between the two ends. This CDR3 is built from 15 residues. In DNA, the CDR3 is TGTGCCAGCACCTACCGGGGAGCCCTCGGGAATGAGCAGTTCTTC. Residues: CASTYRGALGNEQFF.

J is TRBJ2-3 and V is TRBV7-2; D is undetermined. The V gene lost 2 bases and the J gene lost 0 bases, with 15 bases spanning the gap. Germline V gives CDR1 SGHTA, CDR2 FQGNSA. CDR3 length: 17 residues. CDR3 DNA: TGTGCCAGCAGCTTAAGATGGCAGCTTACTAGCACAGATACGCAGTATTTT. It codes for CASSLRWQLTSTDTQYF.

The CDR3 DNA is TGCAGCGCCGGGACTAGCGGAGACTACGAGCAGTACTTC. Amino acid sequence: CSAGTSGDYEQYF. The V gene is TRBV29-1, the J gene TRBJ2-7; TRBD2 aligns across 11 bases. V lost 7 bases to trimming and J lost 3 bases; unmatched junction nucleotides: 5. The CDR3 has 13 residues. Germline loops: CDR1 SQVTM, CDR2 ANQGSEA.

V and J are TRBV19 and TRBJ2-4, with D uncertain. The CDR3 loop spans 11 amino acids. V lost 3 bases, J lost 5 bases, and 2 bases lay in between. Germline V gene lookup returns CDR1 LNHDA and CDR2 SQIVND (reference sequence). The DNA for the CDR3 is TGTGCCAGTAGTATCCAAAACATTCAGTACTTC. Translating it yields CASSIQNIQYF.

The V and J genes are TRBV29-1 and TRBJ1-2; D not resolved. CDR1 and CDR2 (germline): SQVTM, ANQGSEA. The CDR3 spans 14 residues. Trimming cost V 2 bases and J 6 bases, with 16 bases left between them. In DNA, the CDR3 is TGCAGCGTTGAACCCATCCCCCGACGGGATGGCTACACCTTC. Its protein is CSVEPIPRRDGYTF.

The chain combines TRBV28 with TRBJ1-5; a possible D gene is TRBD1 (5 bases). Between the trimmed V and J ends, which lost 3 bases and 4 bases, there was a span of 10 bases. In germline, CDR1 is MDHEN, CDR2 SYDVKM. The CDR3 is 14 amino acids. CDR3 amino acids: CASSLSGGNQPQHF. The CDR3 DNA reads TGTGCCAGCAGTTTGTCGGGGGGTAATCAGCCCCAGCATTTT.

The V gene is TRBV7-6, the J gene TRBJ2-1, with 13 positions matching TRBD2. The CDR3 has 19 residues. Germline-derived CDR1 and CDR2 are SGHVS and FNYEAQ. The trim removed 2 bases at V and 4 bases at J, leaving 11 bases unmatched. The chain's CDR3 is CASSLLAGTSGTSYNEQFF. The CDR3 DNA is TGTGCCAGCAGCTTATTAGCGGGGACTAGCGGGACTTCGTACAATGAGCAGTTCTTC.

V and J are TRBV6-6 and TRBJ2-5; D is unresolved. The CDR3 runs 12 residues. CDR1 is MNHNY, CDR2 SVGAGI, per germline (reference sequence). V gave up 4 bases and J gave up 7 bases, with 10 bases separating them. CDR3 protein: CASSSSLSTQYF. Written as DNA, the CDR3 is TGTGCCAGCAGTTCATCATTGTCGACCCAGTACTTC.

V usage is TRBV5-1 and J usage is TRBJ2-7, with a tentative D call TRBD2 (6 bases). The CDR3 length is 13 residues. The V gene's germline CDR1 is SGHRS and CDR2 YFSETQ. V was cut by 6 bases and J by 6 bases, with 16 bases left in between. CDR3 DNA sequence: TGCGCCAGCACCCGGGACCTCGGGGGCGAGCAGTACTTC. Protein product: CASTRDLGGEQYF.

The gene calls are TRBV11-2 and TRBJ2-7, with 10 positions matching TRBD2. This CDR3 contains 16 residues. V gave up 4 bases and J gave up 4 bases; unmatched junction bases: 10. From germline, CDR1 is SGHAT and CDR2 FQNNGV. The DNA of the CDR3 is TGTGCCAGCAGCTCCCTCGAGGGTAGCGGGAGGTACGAGCAGTACTTC. Translating gives CASSSLEGSGRYEQYF.

This clone was picked up a small number of times. V and J are TRBV7-6 and TRBJ1-1, with 8 bases identical to TRBD1. The CDR3 covers 14 residues. V lost 5 bases to trimming and J lost 0 bases; unmatched junction nucleotides: 2. Germline V lookup: CDR1 SGHVS, CDR2 FNYEAQ. For the CDR3, the DNA is TGTGCCAGCAGCCGGGACAGGATGAACACTGAAGCTTTCTTT. Translating it yields CASSRDRMNTEAFF.

The V call is TRBV18, the J call TRBJ2-5; a possible D gene is TRBD2 (5 bases). This CDR3 has 14 residues. The germline V gene encodes CDR1 KGHSH and CDR2 LQKENI. The V end was cut by 3 bases, the J end by 1 base, with 9 bases between. CDR3 protein: CASSPTGGQETQYF. The CDR3 bases are TGTGCCAGCTCACCCACCGGAGGCCAAGAGACCCAGTACTTC.

This clone was detected a few times. The genes are TRBV7-9 and TRBJ2-1; D call uncertain. Looked up from germline, CDR1 is SEHNR and CDR2 is FQNEAQ (reference sequence). The ends were cut back, 2 bases at V and 7 bases at J, with 6 bases in the middle. The CDR3 spans 12 residues. This chain's CDR3 is CASSLRENEQFF. For the CDR3, the DNA is TGTGCCAGCAGCTTAAGGGAAAATGAGCAGTTCTTC. Complete variable domain (other parts from reference TRBV7-9 and TRBJ2-1): DTGVSQNPRHKITKRGQNVTFRCDPISEHNRLYWYRQTLGQGPEFLTYFQNEAQLEKSRLLSDRFSAERPKGSFSTLEIQRTEQGDSAMYLCASSLRENEQFFGPGTRLTVL.

The chain links TRBV4-2 to TRBJ2-3; 10 bases are shared with TRBD1. Germline V gene lookup returns CDR1 LGHNA and CDR2 YNFKEQ. V lost 4 bases to trimming and J lost 1 base; unmatched junction nucleotides: 8. The CDR3 runs 17 residues. CDR3 sequence: CASSRLEGTGGTDTQYF. The CDR3 bases are TGTGCCAGCAGCCGTCTGGAGGGGACAGGGGGCACAGATACGCAGTATTTT.

The chain employs TRBV7-3 and TRBJ2-1; TRBD2 matches 15 bases. The CDR3 totals 16 residues. The germline gives CDR1 SGHTA, CDR2 FQGTGA. V was pared by 2 bases and J by 7 bases, with 3 bases of the junction left unmatched. Here the CDR3 DNA reads TGTGCCAGCAGCTTAGAAGGGACTAGCGGGAGGAATGAGCAGTTCTTC. Its protein product is CASSLEGTSGRNEQFF.

This chain links TRBV6-1 with TRBJ2-7; unclear D gene. Trimming took off 2 bases at V and 6 bases at J, with 8 bases between the two ends. Germline assignment: CDR1 MNHNS and CDR2 SASEGT. This CDR3 has 12 amino acids. The DNA of the CDR3 is TGTGCCAGCAGTGAATTAGGTTTCGAGCAGTACTTC. Amino acid sequence: CASSELGFEQYF.